The 18 T cell receptor beta chains reported below all come from one sample, sequenced in a study of blood T cell repertoires in COVID-19. The table came from immunoSEQ multiplex PCR; TCRdb's copy has only in-frame clones and leaves some out. The table records 80,000 to 95,000 clones, roughly three quarters of them present only once. The sequenced sample consisted of peripheral blood. These receptors were taken from a woman older than 75 with acute or convalescent COVID-19.

This clone occurred a few times. The chain is built from TRBV11-2 and TRBJ1-1; a weak D match, TRBD1 (5 bases). Germline CDR1 reads SGHAT; CDR2 reads FQNNGV. The CDR3 spans 14 residues. The V end was cut by 5 bases, the J end by 1 base, with 11 bases between. The CDR3 sequence: CASSRSTGNTEAFF. As DNA, the CDR3 is TGTGCCAGCAGCCGATCCACAGGGAACACTGAAGCTTTCTTT.

The gene calls are TRBV24-1 and TRBJ2-3; 8 positions match TRBD2. The CDR3 has 15 amino acids. Germline V gene lookup returns CDR1 KGHDR and CDR2 SFDVKD. V shed 7 bases and J 4 bases; nucleotides not matched to a gene: 9. This chain's CDR3 is CATRTREGLADTQYF. The CDR3 bases are TGTGCCACCAGGACCCGGGAGGGCCTCGCAGATACGCAGTATTTT.

The chain couples TRBV28 to TRBJ1-5; 11 bases fit TRBD1. The CDR3 has 15 residues. Germline V lookup: CDR1 MDHEN, CDR2 SYDVKM. V lost 8 bases, J lost 6 bases, and 9 bases stayed unmatched. The CDR3 region is CASDSRGQGGQPQHF. CDR3 bases: TGTGCCAGCGATTCCCGGGGACAGGGGGGTCAGCCCCAGCATTTT. The whole variable domain, filled in from reference TRBV28 and TRBJ1-5, reads DVKVTQSSRYLVKRTGEKVFLECVQDMDHENMFWYRQDPGLGLRLIYFSYDVKMKEKGDIPEGYSVSREKKERFSLILESASTNQTSMYLCASDSRGQGGQPQHFGDGTRLSIL.

The chain has TRBV28 and TRBJ2-3; no firm D call. Per germline, CDR1 MDHEN and CDR2 SYDVKM. Trimming shortened V by 4 bases and J by 4 bases, and 12 bases separated the two germline ends. The CDR3 length is 14 residues. The CDR3 sequence: CASSSPSESDTQYF. The CDR3 bases are TGTGCCAGCAGTTCCCCGAGCGAATCAGATACGCAGTATTTT.

The V call is TRBV18, the J call TRBJ1-1; D might be TRBD1 (6 bases). Germline CDR1 and CDR2: KGHSH and LQKENI. V was shortened by 0 bases and J by 4 bases, with 12 bases between the two germline ends. The CDR3 spans 15 residues. CDR3 protein: CASSPPSIRGTEAFF. The CDR3 DNA follows: TGTGCCAGCTCACCACCGAGTATCAGGGGCACTGAAGCTTTCTTT. The whole variable domain, remainder taken from reference TRBV18 and TRBJ1-1, is NAGVMQNPRHLVRRRGQEARLRCSPMKGHSHVYWYRQLPEEGLKFMVYLQKENIIDESGMPKERFSAEFPKEGPSILRIQQVVRGDSAAYFCASSPPSIRGTEAFFGQGTRLTVV.

This clone occurred once. The chain combines TRBV7-2 with TRBJ1-3, with TRBD1 identical over 9 bases. The CDR3 runs to 18 residues. Germline V gene sequence: CDR1 SGHTA, CDR2 FQGNSA. With V trimmed by 2 bases and J by 1 base, 9 bases remained unmatched. CDR3 region: CASSLPYWDRVSGNTIYF. CDR3 nucleotides: TGTGCCAGCAGCTTACCCTACTGGGACAGGGTGTCTGGAAACACCATATATTTT.

J is TRBJ2-7 and V is TRBV5-8, with D possibly matching TRBD1 (6 bases). Per the germline V gene, CDR1 is SGHTS and CDR2 is YDEGEE. The CDR3 runs 15 residues. V was shortened by 4 bases and J by 2 bases, with 16 bases between the two germline ends. The CDR3 is CASSPLQGATYEQYF. The CDR3 DNA sequence: TGTGCCAGCAGCCCACTACAGGGAGCTACCTACGAGCAGTACTTC.

The chain uses TRBV29-1 and TRBJ2-7, with 10 bases fitting TRBD1. Germline V gene lookup returns CDR1 SQVTM and CDR2 ANQGSEA. This CDR3 has 13 amino acids. The junction had 8 bases not matched to a gene; V was cut back by 6 bases and J by 6 bases. The CDR3 coding sequence is TGCAGCGTGGGGACAGGGGAGTATCGCGAGCAGTACTTC. This sequence encodes CSVGTGEYREQYF.

In its sample, this clone was seen a few times. Different DNA sequences within this sample yield the same CDR3. The chain carries TRBV7-2 and TRBJ1-2; 7 bases fit TRBD1. The V gene's germline CDR1 is SGHTA and CDR2 FQGNSA. This CDR3 is 15 amino acids long. Trimming removed 2 bases from V and 8 bases from J; junction bases left unmatched: 11. The CDR3 here is CASSLHQGVSLGYTF. The CDR3 nucleotides read TGTGCCAGCAGCTTACACCAGGGGGTCTCCTTGGGCTACACCTTC.

This clone appeared a single time. The chain employs TRBV14 and TRBJ2-7, with a weak D call TRBD2 (5 bases). Germline assignment: CDR1 SGHDN and CDR2 FVKESK. V lost 4 bases, J lost 0 bases, and 10 bases lay in between. The length of the CDR3 is 14 residues. The CDR3, as DNA: TGTGCCAGCAGCCGGGGAGCTAACTCCTACGAGCAGTACTTC. As protein: CASSRGANSYEQYF.

The chain couples TRBV12-5 to TRBJ1-1; the match to TRBD1 covers 7 bases. CDR3 size: 13 residues. J gave up 4 bases and V 4 bases, and 3 bases lay outside the gene matches. Germline V gives CDR1 LGHNT, CDR2 FRNRAP. CDR3 sequence (DNA): TGTGCTAGTGGTTCCTACAGGGGCACTGAAGCTTTCTTT. As protein: CASGSYRGTEAFF. Complete variable domain (other parts from reference TRBV12-5 and TRBJ1-1): DARVTQTPRHKVTEMGQEVTMRCQPILGHNTVFWYRQTMMQGLELLAYFRNRAPLDDSGMPKDRFSAEMPDATLATLKIQPSEPRDSAVYFCASGSYRGTEAFFGQGTRLTVV.

This rearrangement joins TRBV5-6 to TRBJ2-5; D may be TRBD1 (6 bases). CDR1 and CDR2 (germline): SGHDT, YYEEEE. The length of the CDR3 is 13 residues. Trimming took off 5 bases at V and 5 bases at J, with 13 bases between the two ends. CDR3 sequence reads: CASRRQVQETQYF. CDR3 DNA sequence: TGTGCCAGCAGGAGACAGGTCCAGGAGACCCAGTACTTC. The complete variable domain, with remaining parts taken from reference TRBV5-6 and TRBJ2-5, reads DAGVTQSPTHLIKTRGQQVTLRCSPKSGHDTVSWYQQALGQGPQFIFQYYEEEERQRGNFPDRFSGHQFPNYSSELNVNALLLGDSALYLCASRRQVQETQYFGPGTRLLVL.

The rearrangement links TRBV7-2 to TRBJ2-1; 10 nucleotides match TRBD2. Germline V gene data show CDR1 as SGHTA and CDR2 as FQGNSA. The V and J ends lost 0 bases and 8 bases, in that order; junction bases with no gene match: 4. This CDR3 is 15 amino acids long. As DNA, the CDR3 is TGTGCCAGCAGCTTAGCCGGGACTAGCGCCCATGAGCAGTTCTTC. It codes for CASSLAGTSAHEQFF.

This sequence joins TRBV15 and TRBJ1-6; 12 nucleotides agree with TRBD1. The CDR3 is 19 amino acids. V lost 3 bases and J lost 7; bases outside the gene matches: 13. Per germline, CDR1 LNHNV and CDR2 YYDKDF (reference sequence). DNA for the CDR3: TGTGCCACCAGCAGGCAGCCCCCGGGACAGGGGGCGGGAAATTCACCCCTCCACTTT. It yields the protein CATSRQPPGQGAGNSPLHF.

The rearrangement joins TRBV27 to TRBJ1-1, with 8 nucleotides matching TRBD1. The CDR3 covers 16 residues. Germline CDR1 and CDR2: MNHEY and SMNVEV (reference sequence). V lost 6 bases and J lost 1; bases outside the gene matches: 10. The DNA for the CDR3 is TGTGCCAGCAGACAGGGGGGGTTGGCAGGGAACACTGAAGCTTTCTTT. Its protein is CASRQGGLAGNTEAFF.

The chain has TRBV12-3 or TRBV12-4 and TRBJ2-1; no clear D gene. The CDR3 runs to 12 residues. Deletions cut 3 bases from V and 5 bases from J, with 5 bases between. Written as DNA, the CDR3 is TGTGCCAGCAGTTTTCCGGACAATGAGCAGTTCTTC. It translates to CASSFPDNEQFF.

The chain joins TRBV7-9 to TRBJ2-2, with D perhaps matching TRBD1 (6 bases). V lost 3 bases and J lost 7, with 12 bases in between. The CDR3 runs 14 residues. The V gene's germline CDR1 is SEHNR and CDR2 FQNEAQ (reference sequence). CDR3 loop: CASSLQGSVGELFF. CDR3 nucleotides: TGTGCCAGCAGCTTGCAGGGGTCGGTCGGGGAGCTGTTTTTT.

This clone was counted a few times. The chain links TRBV3-1 (or the pseudogene TRBV3-2) to TRBJ1-3; no firm D call. Trimming took off 1 base at V and 0 bases at J, with 7 bases between the two ends. The germline V gene encodes CDR1 LGHDT and CDR2 YNNKEL (reference sequence). CDR3 length: 15 amino acids. CDR3: CASSQVANSGNTIYF. CDR3 nucleotide sequence: TGTGCCAGCAGCCAAGTTGCGAACTCTGGAAACACCATATATTTT.